Listed below are T cell receptor beta chains from one sample, sequenced in a study of cytomegalovirus exposure and HLA in healthy donors. Only in-frame clones appear in the TCRdb table, and some are missing; sequencing was by immunoSEQ multiplex PCR. The sample lists 160,000 or so clones, around 84% occurring once. Sequencing was carried out using PBMCs. These receptors all stem from a middle-aged woman in good health and CMV-seronegative. Each CDR3 is given with its conserved first and last residue. Fields, in order: D gene, clone size, V gene, J gene, CDR3 DNA, CDR3 protein. A D gene is named only where the DNA matches it firmly. Size is stated for part of the rows, as once, few or many counts, or as a class when the clone is expanded.

D gene: -; clone size: -; V gene: TRBV19; J gene: TRBJ1-4; CDR3 DNA: TGTGCCAGTAGAACAGGGAACGTAGACGAAAAACTGTTTTTT; CDR3 protein: CASRTGNVDEKLFF
D gene: TRBD2; clone size: -; V gene: TRBV7-9; J gene: TRBJ2-5; CDR3 DNA: TGTGCCAGCAGCTCTTGGGGCCTAGCGGGGGTTAAAGAGACCCAGTACTTC; CDR3 protein: CASSSWGLAGVKETQYF
D gene: -; clone size: few; V gene: TRBV5-1; J gene: TRBJ2-7; CDR3 DNA: TGCGCCAGCAGCTTACAGATAGAATCGGACGAGCAGTACTTC; CDR3 protein: CASSLQIESDEQYF
D gene: -; clone size: -; V gene: TRBV28; J gene: TRBJ1-4; CDR3 DNA: TGTGCCAGCAGTTCCGGGGGAGGAAATGAAAAACTGTTTTTT; CDR3 protein: CASSSGGGNEKLFF
D gene: TRBD2; clone size: -; V gene: TRBV4-2; J gene: TRBJ2-1; CDR3 DNA: TGTGCCAGCAGCCAAGATCCAAACGGGGGGGCCGGTAATGAGCAGTTCTTC; CDR3 protein: CASSQDPNGGAGNEQFF
D gene: -; clone size: -; V gene: TRBV28; J gene: TRBJ1-2; CDR3 DNA: TGTGCCAGCAGTTTAGAAAGGGGTGGCTACACCTTC; CDR3 protein: CASSLERGGYTF
D gene: -; clone size: -; V gene: TRBV2; J gene: TRBJ1-3; CDR3 DNA: TGTGCCAGCAGTGGAAATAGACCGGGACAAAGCTCTGGAAGCACCATATATTTT; CDR3 protein: CASSGNRPGQSSGSTIYF
D gene: TRBD1; clone size: -; V gene: TRBV7-6; J gene: TRBJ2-7; CDR3 DNA: TGTGCCAGCAGCTTAGAGGGGGCGCAGCTCGAGCAGTACTTC; CDR3 protein: CASSLEGAQLEQYF
D gene: -; clone size: -; V gene: TRBV4-1; J gene: TRBJ2-7; CDR3 DNA: TGCGCCAGCAGCCAAGATCCGAGGGCTTCCTCCTACGAGCAGTACTTC; CDR3 protein: CASSQDPRASSYEQYF
D gene: -; clone size: -; V gene: TRBV7-2; J gene: TRBJ2-5; CDR3 DNA: TGTGCCAGCAGCTCCCTAGGGCTGGCGGGAGAGACCCAGTACTTC; CDR3 protein: CASSSLGLAGETQYF
D gene: TRBD2; clone size: many; V gene: TRBV9; J gene: TRBJ2-1; CDR3 DNA: TGTGCCAGCAGCGCCCAGGGACTAGCGGGGGAATACAATGAGCAGTTCTTC; CDR3 protein: CASSAQGLAGEYNEQFF
D gene: -; clone size: -; V gene: TRBV5-1; J gene: TRBJ2-3; CDR3 DNA: TGCGCCAGCAGCTTGGGGGTCAGGCAACCTAGCACAGATACGCAGTATTTT; CDR3 protein: CASSLGVRQPSTDTQYF
D gene: -; clone size: -; V gene: TRBV5-1; J gene: TRBJ1-3; CDR3 DNA: TGCGCCAGCAGCTGGGGGGAGAGCTCTGGAAACACCATATATTTT; CDR3 protein: CASSWGESSGNTIYF
D gene: -; clone size: -; V gene: TRBV7-9; J gene: TRBJ2-7; CDR3 DNA: TGTGCCAGCAGCTCTCTCAGGGCCCAGTCGTACGAGCAGTACTTC; CDR3 protein: CASSSLRAQSYEQYF
D gene: -; clone size: few; V gene: TRBV7-9; J gene: TRBJ1-6; CDR3 DNA: TGTTCCAGCAGCTCGGGGCAGGGGTTCTATAATTCACCCCTCCACTTT; CDR3 protein: CSSSSGQGFYNSPLHF
D gene: -; clone size: few; V gene: TRBV7-9; J gene: TRBJ1-1; CDR3 DNA: TGTGCCAGCAGCTCGGGCGGGGCCACTGAAGCTTTCTTT; CDR3 protein: CASSSGGATEAFF
D gene: -; clone size: -; V gene: TRBV11-2; J gene: TRBJ1-2; CDR3 DNA: TGTGCCAGCAGCGGACATGCGGGGGCCTATGGCTACACCTTC; CDR3 protein: CASSGHAGAYGYTF
D gene: TRBD1; clone size: -; V gene: TRBV2; J gene: TRBJ2-3; CDR3 DNA: TGTGCCAGCACCCAGGACAGGCGATACACAGATACGCAGTATTTT; CDR3 protein: CASTQDRRYTDTQYF